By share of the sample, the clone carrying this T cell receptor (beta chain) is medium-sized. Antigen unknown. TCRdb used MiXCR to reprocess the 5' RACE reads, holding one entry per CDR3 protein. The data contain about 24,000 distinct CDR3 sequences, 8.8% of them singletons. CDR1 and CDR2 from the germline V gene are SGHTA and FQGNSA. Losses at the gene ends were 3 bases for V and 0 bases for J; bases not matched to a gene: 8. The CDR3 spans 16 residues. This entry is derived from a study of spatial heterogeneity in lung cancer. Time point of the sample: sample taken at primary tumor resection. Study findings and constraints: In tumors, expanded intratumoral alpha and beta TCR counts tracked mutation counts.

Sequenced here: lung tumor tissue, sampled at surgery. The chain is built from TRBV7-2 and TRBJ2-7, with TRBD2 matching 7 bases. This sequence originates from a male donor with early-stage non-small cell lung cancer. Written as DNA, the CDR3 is TGTGCCAGCAGCTTTTTTAGCGGGTCGAACTCCTACGAGCAGTACTTC. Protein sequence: CASSFFSGSNSYEQYF.